A single sample gave rise to the 4 T cell receptor beta chains below, sequenced in a study of cytomegalovirus exposure and HLA in healthy donors. The PCR employed 60 Vbeta primers together with 13 Jbeta primers. TCRdb's copy holds only in-frame clones and misses some; the assay was immunoSEQ multiplex PCR. This table has about 150,000 clones, around 80% appearing once. The sample comprised PBMCs. All receptors derive from a man aged 40-50 years in good health and CMV-seropositive.

V is TRBV2 and J is TRBJ1-6; TRBD1 matches 7 bases. V was clipped by 4 bases and J by 7 bases; unmatched bases: 4. This CDR3 comprises 14 residues. Germline lookup yields CDR1 SNHLY and CDR2 FYNNEI. Written as DNA, the CDR3 is TGTGCCAGCAGTGGGGGGACAGAAAATTCACCCCTCCACTTT. It yields the protein CASSGGTENSPLHF.

This clone was found once. This chain uses TRBV5-4 with TRBJ2-7, with 12 nucleotides matching TRBD2. The CDR3 runs 15 residues. J gave up 7 bases and V 2 bases, and 7 bases lay outside the gene matches. The germline gives CDR1 SGHNT, CDR2 YYREEE (reference sequence). The DNA of the CDR3 is TGTGCCAGCAGCTTTGAACTAGCGGGAGGTCGAGAGCAGTACTTC. Its protein product is CASSFELAGGREQYF.

The rearrangement uses TRBV18 and TRBJ1-1, with 8 bases aligning to TRBD1. Germline lookup yields CDR1 KGHSH and CDR2 LQKENI. The CDR3 totals 15 residues. V lost 3 bases, J lost 3 bases, and 6 bases stayed unmatched. The CDR3 coding sequence is TGTGCCAGCTCACCCCTGACAGGGGAGCACACTGAAGCTTTCTTT. Its translation: CASSPLTGEHTEAFF.

Notes on this clone: At one end the junction does not follow the germline gene, possibly because of a read error. This rearrangement joins TRBV7-9 to TRBJ2-1; 11 positions agree with TRBD1. The germline CDR1 and CDR2 sequences are SEHNR and FQNEAQ (reference sequence). The CDR3 runs 15 residues. The chain's CDR3 is CSSSLDRGRINEQFF. The CDR3 bases are TGTTCCAGCAGCTTGGACAGGGGGCGCATAAATGAGCAGTTCTTC. The entire variable domain, with the rest obtained from reference TRBV7-9 and TRBJ2-1, is as follows: DTGVSQNPRHKITKRGQNVTFRCDPISEHNRLYWYRQTLGQGPEFLTYFQNEAQLEKSRLLSDRFSAERPKGSFSTLEIQRTEQGDSAMYLCSSSLDRGRINEQFFGPGTRLTVL.